This TCR beta chain was captured in a study of control samples from healthy donors and cancer patients. Germline V gene data show CDR1 as MGHDK and CDR2 as SYGVNS. The CDR3 has 14 residues. V was clipped by 3 bases and J by 5 bases; unmatched bases: 6. The assay was immunoSEQ multiplex PCR, and TCRdb's table has in-frame clones only and misses some. The sample includes about 95,000 clones, less than 90% of them seen just once. The sequence came from a woman in her 70s in good health. The source material was blood. The V call is TRBV25-1, the J call TRBJ1-2, with 7 bases that match TRBD1. DNA of the CDR3: TGTGCCAGCAGTGAGGGACAGAGTCTTTATGGCTACACCTTC. Its translation is CASSEGQSLYGYTF.